These T cell receptor beta chains were read from a single sample in a study of radiation and T cells in renal cell carcinoma. Using immunoSEQ multiplex PCR, the repertoire was profiled, and TCRdb retains in-frame clones only, with some absent. The repertoire holds around 94,000 clones, with around nine tenths as singletons. The source was blood, collected from a patient whose treatment included radiotherapy and nephrectomy. The receptors stem from a man aged 50 or older with renal cell carcinoma. The CDR3 runs from the conserved cysteine through the conserved F or W. A D gene is named only where the DNA matches it firmly. Clone size is not always given. Where it is, it says once, few, many or a class for expanded clones.

clone size,D gene,V gene,J gene,CDR3 protein,CDR3 DNA
-,-,TRBV7-2,TRBJ2-7,CASSLVFEKYEQYF,TGTGCCAGCAGCTTAGTATTTGAGAAATACGAGCAGTACTTC
once,-,TRBV27,TRBJ2-7,CASRPTGLLGIKYEQYF,TGTGCCAGCAGACCAACCGGACTGCTGGGGATAAAATACGAGCAGTACTTC
-,TRBD1,TRBV6-6,TRBJ1-2,CASNLRQGSYGYTF,TGTGCCAGCAACCTACGACAGGGGTCCTATGGCTACACCTTC
-,TRBD1,TRBV7-2,TRBJ1-5,CASQGQGTNQPQHF,TGTGCCTCCCAGGGACAGGGTACCAATCAGCCCCAGCATTTT
-,-,TRBV5-1,TRBJ2-1,CASSLDRSSYNEQFF,TGCGCCAGCAGCTTGGACAGAAGCTCCTACAATGAGCAGTTCTTC
-,-,TRBV29-1,TRBJ2-7,CSVAPDSYEQYF,TGCAGCGTTGCGCCGGACTCCTACGAGCAGTACTTC
-,-,TRBV2,TRBJ2-7,CASSDYEQYF,TGTGCCAGCAGTGACTACGAGCAGTACTTC
-,TRBD1,TRBV27,TRBJ2-1,CASSARRGQGIRARYNEQFF,TGTGCCAGCAGCGCCCGGAGGGGACAGGGGATTCGGGCGAGATACAATGAGCAGTTCTTC
-,TRBD2,TRBV4-2,TRBJ2-7,CASSQGAGGPYEQYF,TGTGCCAGCAGCCAAGGAGCGGGAGGGCCTTACGAGCAGTACTTC
-,TRBD2,TRBV6-6,TRBJ2-1,CASIPLRGGLEQFF,TGTGCCAGCATCCCACTGCGGGGGGGCCTTGAGCAGTTCTTC
-,TRBD1,TRBV6-5,TRBJ1-2,CASNKNRGGYTF,TGTGCCAGCAACAAAAACAGGGGAGGCTACACCTTC
-,TRBD1,TRBV19,TRBJ1-1,CASSIPDRGNTEAFF,TGTGCCAGTAGTATCCCCGACAGGGGTAACACTGAAGCTTTCTTT
-,-,TRBV7-2,TRBJ2-5,CAIPPQETQYF,TGTGCCATCCCCCCCCAAGAGACCCAGTACTTC
-,TRBD2,TRBV30,TRBJ2-1,CAARWGGRGNEQFF,TGTGCGGCCCGCTGGGGCGGGAGAGGGAATGAGCAGTTCTTC
-,-,TRBV6-5,TRBJ1-2,CASSRGLEGNYGYTF,TGTGCCAGCAGCCGCGGGTTGGAGGGTAACTATGGCTACACCTTC
-,TRBD1,TRBV5-4,TRBJ2-7,CASSLGGQGINEQYF,TGTGCCAGCAGCCTGGGTGGACAGGGGATCAACGAGCAGTACTTC
-,-,TRBV19,TRBJ2-7,CASSDGQTYEQYF,TGTGCCAGTAGCGACGGACAGACCTACGAGCAGTACTTC
-,-,TRBV20-1,TRBJ1-3,CSASIVNTIYF,TGCAGTGCTAGTATAGTAAACACCATATATTTT
-,TRBD1,TRBV29-1,TRBJ1-1,CSAEDRGGVNEAFF,TGCAGCGCCGAAGACAGGGGTGGGGTGAACGAAGCTTTCTTT
-,-,TRBV18,TRBJ2-6,CASVTSSVRSGANVLTF,TGTGCCAGCGTAACCAGCTCAGTACGCTCTGGGGCCAACGTCCTGACTTTC
once,-,TRBV27,TRBJ2-2,CASSYPRGELFF,TGTGCCAGCAGTTACCCGCGCGGGGAGCTGTTTTTT
many,TRBD1,TRBV19,TRBJ2-3,CASSHATGTDTQYF,TGTGCCAGTAGCCACGCGACAGGGACAGATACGCAGTATTTT
few,-,TRBV5-1,TRBJ1-2,CASSLDVYGYTF,TGCGCCAGCAGCTTGGACGTTTATGGCTACACCTTC
-,-,TRBV18,TRBJ2-5,CASSLGLQETQYF,TGTGCCAGCTCACTGGGCCTCCAAGAGACCCAGTACTTC
-,-,TRBV7-9,TRBJ1-1,CASSPALRRSNTEAFF,TGTGCCAGCAGCCCCGCTCTCCGGAGATCGAACACTGAAGCTTTCTTT
once,-,TRBV9,TRBJ2-5,CASSPFYREETQYF,TGTGCCAGCAGCCCCTTTTATCGGGAAGAGACCCAGTACTTC
-,TRBD1,TRBV7-9,TRBJ2-1,CASSLVGGRGSYNEQFF,TGTGCCAGCAGCTTAGTAGGGGGCAGAGGGTCCTACAATGAGCAGTTCTTC
-,-,TRBV4-1,TRBJ2-2,CASSQVQGSTGELFF,TGCGCCAGCAGCCAAGTCCAGGGGAGCACCGGGGAGCTGTTTTTT
-,-,TRBV7-2,TRBJ2-2,CASSLVGSLSTGELFF,TGTGCCAGCAGCTTAGTAGGAAGTCTTTCGACCGGGGAGCTGTTTTTT
-,-,TRBV6-9,TRBJ1-6,CASNILGFGSPLHF,TGTGCCAGCAATATACTGGGTTTTGGCTCACCCCTCCACTTT
-,-,TRBV30,TRBJ2-7,CAWRKGGLYEQYF,TGTGCCTGGAGGAAAGGAGGACTCTACGAGCAGTACTTC
-,TRBD1,TRBV14,TRBJ2-7,CASSQGTGHEQYF,TGTGCCAGCAGCCAGGGGACAGGGCACGAGCAGTACTTC